This TCR beta chain was sequenced during a study of blood T cells in healthy people across ages. Study information: The template switching approach captured approximately one barcoded beta molecule for every two T cells. Study-level results: Naive CD4+ cell counts and diversity both ran higher in long-lived than in aged donors.

All donors came from Russia, were Caucasian and healthy, and spanned ages roughly 6 to 100. Approximately 9.2 milliliters was the volume of peripheral blood drawn from each donor. Note on this clonotype: Its cognate antigen is unknown.

It was with a sample-barcoded 5' primer and a J-beta primer mix that a second PCR of roughly 6 to 12 cycles was run. Each CDR3 protein is one row after TCRdb ran MiXCR on the 5' RACE reads. This table has approximately 1,100,000 distinct CDR3 sequences, 40% to 45% appearing once. The receptor's source is a woman aged 60-70 years in good health. Source material: blood.

This chain's CDR3 is CASSQEVGGSYNEQYF. CDR3 coding DNA: TGTGCCAGCAGCCAAGAAGTTGGCGGGAGTTACAATGAGCAGTACTTC. The chain joins TRBV4-2 to TRBJ2-1; 7 bases fit TRBD2. The end of the DNA is better explained by TRBJ2-7, so the J call may be wrong. The V gene's germline CDR1 is LGHNA and CDR2 YNFKEQ. This CDR3 has 16 residues.